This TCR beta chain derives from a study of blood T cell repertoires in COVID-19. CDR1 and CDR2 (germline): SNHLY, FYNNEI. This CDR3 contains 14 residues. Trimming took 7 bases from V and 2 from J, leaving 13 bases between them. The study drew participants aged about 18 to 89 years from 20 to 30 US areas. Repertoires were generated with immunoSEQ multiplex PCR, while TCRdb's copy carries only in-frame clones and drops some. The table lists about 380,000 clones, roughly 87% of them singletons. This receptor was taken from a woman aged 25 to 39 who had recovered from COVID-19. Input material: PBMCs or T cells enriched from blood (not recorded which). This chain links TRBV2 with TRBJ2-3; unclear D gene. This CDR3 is CASNLGAYTDTQYF. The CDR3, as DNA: TGTGCCAGCAACCTCGGAGCGTACACAGATACGCAGTATTTT.